The T cell receptor beta chain under discussion was sequenced for a study of shared clonotypes between healthy human individuals. Libraries were prepared by immunoSEQ multiplex PCR; TCRdb keeps only in-frame clonotypes and omits some of them. The sample records approximately 2,000,000 clones, approximately 90% being singletons. This clone was found a few times. A CD45RA-negative memory subset and a CD45RA+ naive subset were separated from the CD4+ cells. V was clipped by 0 bases and J by 0 bases, with 8 bases between them. Germline CDR1 MNHEY, CDR2 SVGAGI. The length of the CDR3 is 15 residues. What was sequenced was naive CD4+ T cells from PBMCs. The subset denotes: CD45RA+ positively selected. The V call is TRBV6-5, the J call TRBJ1-2; no firm D call. The TCR originated in a young man in good health. Some clones in this sample may be carry-over from other donors' samples. This chain's CDR3 is CASSYSSHPNYGYTF. CDR3 sequence (DNA): TGTGCCAGCAGTTACTCCAGTCATCCTAACTATGGCTACACCTTC.